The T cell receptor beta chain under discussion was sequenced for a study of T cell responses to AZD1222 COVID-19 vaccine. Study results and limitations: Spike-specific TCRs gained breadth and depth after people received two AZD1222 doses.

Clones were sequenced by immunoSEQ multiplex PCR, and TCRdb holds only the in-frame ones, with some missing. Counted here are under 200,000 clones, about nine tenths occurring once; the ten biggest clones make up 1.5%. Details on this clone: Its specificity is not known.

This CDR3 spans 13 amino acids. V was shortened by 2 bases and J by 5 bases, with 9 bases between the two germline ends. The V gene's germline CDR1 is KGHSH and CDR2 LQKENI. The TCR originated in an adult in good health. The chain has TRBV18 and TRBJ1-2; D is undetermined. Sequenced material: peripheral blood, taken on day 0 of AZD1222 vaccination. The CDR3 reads CASSPNRDYGYTF. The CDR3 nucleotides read TGTGCCAGCTCACCAAACAGAGATTATGGCTACACCTTC. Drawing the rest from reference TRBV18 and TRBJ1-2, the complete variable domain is NAGVMQNPRHLVRRRGQEARLRCSPMKGHSHVYWYRQLPEEGLKFMVYLQKENIIDESGMPKERFSAEFPKEGPSILRIQQVVRGDSAAYFCASSPNRDYGYTFGSGTRLTVV.